This is a list of T cell receptor beta chains from one sample in a study of sequential checkpoint blockade in melanoma. Libraries were prepared by immunoSEQ multiplex PCR; TCRdb keeps only in-frame clonotypes and omits some of them. The table records about 40,000 clones, 70% to 90% of them present only once. This material consisted of CD8+ T cells sorted from blood (inferred from file names), taken from a patient given nivolumab and ipilimumab in sequence. The receptors were gathered from a human donor with melanoma. Each CDR3 is given with its conserved first and last residue. A D gene is named only where the DNA matches it firmly. Not every row has a clone size; where given, it reads once, few, many or a size class.

v_call: TRBV7-9; j_call: TRBJ2-1; clone_size: once; d_call: -; cdr3_aa: CASSLTSSYNEQFF; cdr3_nt: TGTGCCAGCAGCTTAACGAGCTCCTACAATGAGCAGTTCTTC
v_call: TRBV30; j_call: TRBJ2-2; clone_size: -; d_call: -; cdr3_aa: CAWSVSLNTGELFF; cdr3_nt: TGTGCCTGGAGTGTAAGCCTAAACACCGGGGAGCTGTTTTTT
v_call: TRBV13; j_call: TRBJ2-1; clone_size: -; d_call: -; cdr3_aa: CASSPLARGYNEQFF; cdr3_nt: TGTGCCAGCAGCCCCCTGGCTCGTGGCTACAATGAGCAGTTCTTC
v_call: TRBV7-9; j_call: TRBJ1-4; clone_size: -; d_call: -; cdr3_aa: CASSLGGLREKLFF; cdr3_nt: TGTGCCAGCAGCTTAGGGGGGCTACGTGAAAAACTGTTTTTT
v_call: TRBV4-1; j_call: TRBJ2-1; clone_size: -; d_call: -; cdr3_aa: CASSQPSSYNEQFF; cdr3_nt: TGCGCCAGCAGCCAACCTAGCTCCTACAATGAGCAGTTCTTC
v_call: TRBV25-1; j_call: TRBJ1-1; clone_size: -; d_call: TRBD1; cdr3_aa: CASSWTGTNTEAFF; cdr3_nt: TGTGCCAGCTCCTGGACAGGGACGAACACTGAAGCTTTCTTT
v_call: TRBV6-1; j_call: TRBJ2-1; clone_size: few; d_call: -; cdr3_aa: CAITHVGVYNEQFF; cdr3_nt: TGTGCCATAACGCATGTCGGGGTCTACAATGAGCAGTTCTTC
v_call: TRBV10-1; j_call: TRBJ2-4; clone_size: -; d_call: -; cdr3_aa: CASSEKGPLAKNIQYF; cdr3_nt: TGCGCCAGCAGTGAAAAGGGGCCGCTGGCCAAAAACATTCAGTACTTC
v_call: TRBV4-1; j_call: TRBJ1-5; clone_size: -; d_call: -; cdr3_aa: CASSQIRQPQHF; cdr3_nt: TGCGCCAGCAGCCAAATCCGGCAGCCCCAGCATTTT
v_call: TRBV27; j_call: TRBJ1-5; clone_size: -; d_call: TRBD1; cdr3_aa: CASSEGQGDQPQHF; cdr3_nt: TGTGCCAGCAGTGAGGGACAGGGTGATCAGCCCCAGCATTTT
v_call: TRBV7-8; j_call: TRBJ2-7; clone_size: -; d_call: TRBD2; cdr3_aa: CASSGARLAGAVAYEQYF; cdr3_nt: TGTGCCAGCAGCGGAGCGAGGCTAGCGGGAGCTGTCGCCTACGAGCAGTACTTC
v_call: TRBV10-2; j_call: TRBJ2-5; clone_size: -; d_call: -; cdr3_aa: CASSDRLPGQETQYF; cdr3_nt: TGCGCCAGCAGTGACCGGCTCCCGGGACAAGAGACCCAGTACTTC
v_call: TRBV9; j_call: TRBJ2-7; clone_size: -; d_call: TRBD2; cdr3_aa: CASTPGLAASSSYEQYF; cdr3_nt: TGTGCCAGCACCCCGGGACTAGCGGCCTCCAGCTCCTACGAGCAGTACTTC
v_call: TRBV29-1; j_call: TRBJ1-1; clone_size: -; d_call: TRBD1; cdr3_aa: CSVEGQGAGTEAFF; cdr3_nt: TGCAGCGTTGAAGGACAGGGGGCGGGCACTGAAGCTTTCTTT
v_call: TRBV29-1; j_call: TRBJ2-2; clone_size: -; d_call: -; cdr3_aa: CSVDFPQGNTGELFF; cdr3_nt: TGCAGCGTCGACTTCCCACAGGGGAACACCGGGGAGCTGTTTTTT
v_call: TRBV28; j_call: TRBJ1-1; clone_size: -; d_call: -; cdr3_aa: CASIGGGQIEAFF; cdr3_nt: TGTGCCAGCATCGGGGGGGGGCAGATTGAAGCTTTCTTT
v_call: TRBV28; j_call: TRBJ2-1; clone_size: -; d_call: -; cdr3_aa: CASSFPGDNEQFF; cdr3_nt: TGTGCCAGCAGTTTCCCGGGGGACAATGAGCAGTTCTTC
v_call: TRBV29-1; j_call: TRBJ2-7; clone_size: -; d_call: -; cdr3_aa: CSVMDTNSYEQYF; cdr3_nt: TGCAGCGTGATGGACACTAACTCCTACGAGCAGTACTTC
v_call: TRBV7-9; j_call: TRBJ1-1; clone_size: -; d_call: -; cdr3_aa: CASSLGQAVRTEAFF; cdr3_nt: TGTGCCAGCAGCTTAGGACAGGCGGTAAGGACTGAAGCTTTCTTT
v_call: TRBV6-4; j_call: TRBJ2-5; clone_size: -; d_call: -; cdr3_aa: CASGLKGLMWGVLQETQYF; cdr3_nt: TGTGCCAGTGGCCTGAAAGGATTAATGTGGGGGGTCCTCCAAGAGACCCAGTACTTC
v_call: TRBV12-5; j_call: TRBJ2-1; clone_size: -; d_call: -; cdr3_aa: CASGFLGGAQIEQFF; cdr3_nt: TGTGCTAGTGGTTTCCTTGGCGGGGCCCAAATAGAGCAGTTCTTC
v_call: TRBV4-1; j_call: TRBJ2-7; clone_size: -; d_call: TRBD1; cdr3_aa: CASSLTGQGAYEQYF; cdr3_nt: TGCGCCAGCAGCCTTACGGGACAGGGCGCCTACGAGCAGTACTTC
v_call: TRBV7-9; j_call: TRBJ1-3; clone_size: -; d_call: TRBD1; cdr3_aa: CASSSGTGGLDTIYF; cdr3_nt: TGTGCCAGCAGCTCGGGGACAGGGGGCCTGGACACCATATATTTT
v_call: TRBV4-1; j_call: TRBJ2-5; clone_size: -; d_call: -; cdr3_aa: CASSRIPLKSQGPQETQYF; cdr3_nt: TGCGCCAGCAGCCGGATTCCTCTGAAGTCTCAGGGGCCCCAAGAGACCCAGTACTTC
v_call: TRBV7-3; j_call: TRBJ2-2; clone_size: -; d_call: TRBD1; cdr3_aa: CASSGQASNTGELFF; cdr3_nt: TGTGCCAGCAGCGGACAGGCGTCGAACACCGGGGAGCTGTTTTTT
v_call: TRBV27; j_call: TRBJ2-7; clone_size: -; d_call: TRBD2; cdr3_aa: CASSLGVAGIYEQYF; cdr3_nt: TGTGCCAGCAGTTTAGGGGTAGCGGGCATCTACGAGCAGTACTTC
v_call: TRBV7-6; j_call: TRBJ2-1; clone_size: -; d_call: TRBD2; cdr3_aa: CASSLALAGYNEQFF; cdr3_nt: TGTGCCAGCAGCCTGGCGCTAGCGGGCTACAATGAGCAGTTCTTC
v_call: TRBV9; j_call: TRBJ1-3; clone_size: -; d_call: -; cdr3_aa: CASSMQGLSGNTIYF; cdr3_nt: TGTGCCAGCAGCATGCAGGGTTTGAGTGGAAACACCATATATTTT
v_call: TRBV19; j_call: TRBJ2-1; clone_size: -; d_call: -; cdr3_aa: CATTWGPYNEQFF; cdr3_nt: TGTGCCACCACTTGGGGCCCCTACAATGAGCAGTTCTTC
v_call: TRBV2; j_call: TRBJ2-7; clone_size: -; d_call: TRBD2; cdr3_aa: CASLGGSYEQYF; cdr3_nt: TGTGCCAGCCTGGGGGGGTCCTACGAGCAGTACTTC
v_call: TRBV12-5; j_call: TRBJ2-2; clone_size: -; d_call: TRBD1; cdr3_aa: CASGLGTGVTGELFF; cdr3_nt: TGTGCTAGTGGCCTAGGGACAGGGGTCACCGGGGAGCTGTTTTTT